This T cell receptor (beta chain) was identified during a study of CD8+ T cells in alopecia areata. The overall study: Patients in the study were on tofacitinib for 6 to 18 months, then off it for 6 months.

The treatment: oral pan-JAK inhibitor, 5-10 mg twice daily. This clone was observed a few times. RNA extraction and reverse transcription yielded cDNA as sequencing template. Method: immunoSEQ multiplex PCR; TCRdb's copy keeps in-frame clones and lacks some. The sample yields fewer than 250,000 clones, 40% to 55% seen once. The length of the CDR3 is 13 residues. The germline CDR1 and CDR2 sequences are MNHEY and SVGAGI. The V gene lost 7 bases and the J gene lost 7 bases, with 17 bases spanning the gap. This rearrangement joins TRBV6-5 to TRBJ2-7, with D perhaps TRBD2 (6 bases). Specimen: CD4+ T cells sorted from blood, collected at approximately week 36, from a patient treated with tofacitinib. The receptor's source is a human donor with alopecia areata. The CDR3 coding sequence is TGTGCCAGCACCCGAAATGGAGGGGATGAGCAGTACTTC. This gives the protein CASTRNGGDEQYF.